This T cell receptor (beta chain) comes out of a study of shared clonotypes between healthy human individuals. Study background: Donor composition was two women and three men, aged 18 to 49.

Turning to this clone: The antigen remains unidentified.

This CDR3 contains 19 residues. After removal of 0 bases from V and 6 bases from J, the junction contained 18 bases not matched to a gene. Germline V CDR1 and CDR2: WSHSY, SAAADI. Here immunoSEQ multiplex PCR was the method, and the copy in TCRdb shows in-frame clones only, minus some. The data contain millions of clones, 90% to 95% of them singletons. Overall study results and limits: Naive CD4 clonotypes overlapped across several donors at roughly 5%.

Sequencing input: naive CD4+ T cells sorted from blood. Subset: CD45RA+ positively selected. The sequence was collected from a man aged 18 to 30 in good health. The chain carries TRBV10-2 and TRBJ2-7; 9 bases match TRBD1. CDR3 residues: CASSESKGTGKHSFPEQYF. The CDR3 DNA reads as TGCGCCAGCAGTGAGTCGAAGGGGACAGGGAAGCATTCTTTCCCCGAGCAGTACTTC.